This T cell receptor (beta chain) was captured by sequencing in a study of Graves' ophthalmopathy and Graves' hyperthyroidism. Study overall: Before any treatment was given, at initial diagnosis, peripheral blood was collected.

Hyperthyroidism was considered stable when no ophthalmopathy appeared within 18 months of follow-up. Clinical symptoms, serum thyroxine, TRAb, thyroid ultrasound and orbital computed tomography formed the basis of diagnosis. This clonotype came up many times. CDR3 regions of TCR beta were amplified from RNA transcripts. Amplification began with first-round RT-PCR using HTBI primers, then second-round multiplex PCR was performed. TCRdb reprocessed the multiplex PCR reads with MiXCR, giving one entry per CDR3 protein. The sample gives 500,000 to 700,000 distinct CDR3 sequences, about a fifth of which show up once; approximately 7% is in the top ten. CDR1 is LNHDA, CDR2 SQIVND, per germline (reference sequence). V lost 3 bases and J lost 5, with 10 bases in between. This CDR3 is built from 13 residues.

Sequencing input: peripheral blood. This TCR was recovered from a young woman with stable Graves' hyperthyroidism. Some clones in this sample may be carry-over from other donors' samples. The rearrangement joins TRBV19 to TRBJ1-2; a possible D gene is TRBD1 (5 bases). This chain's CDR3 is CASSITGRYGYTF. Written as DNA, the CDR3 is TGTGCCAGTAGTATTACAGGACGTTATGGCTACACCTTC. Full variable domain (missing parts from reference TRBV19 and TRBJ1-2): DGGITQSPKYLFRKEGQNVTLSCEQNLNHDAMYWYRQDPGQGLRLIYYSQIVNDFQKGDIAEGYSVSREKKESFPLTVTSAQKNPTAFYLCASSITGRYGYTFGSGTRLTVV.